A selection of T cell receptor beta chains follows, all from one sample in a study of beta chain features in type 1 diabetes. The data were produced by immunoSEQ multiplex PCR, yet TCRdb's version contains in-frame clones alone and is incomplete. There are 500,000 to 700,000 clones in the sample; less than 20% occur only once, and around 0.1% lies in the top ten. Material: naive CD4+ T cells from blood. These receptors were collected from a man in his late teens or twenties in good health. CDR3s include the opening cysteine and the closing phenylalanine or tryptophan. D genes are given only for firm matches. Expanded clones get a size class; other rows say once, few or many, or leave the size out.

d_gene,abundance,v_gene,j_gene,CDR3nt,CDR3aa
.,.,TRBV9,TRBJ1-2,TGTGCCAGCAGCGCCCCGCTCTATGGCTACACCTTC,CASSAPLYGYTF
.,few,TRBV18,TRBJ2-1,TGTGCCAGCTCACCACCCCCTAGGAATGAGCAGTTCTTC,CASSPPPRNEQFF
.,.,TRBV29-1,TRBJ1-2,TGCAGCGCCTCGGACAAGCCTGGGTATGGCTACACCTTC,CSASDKPGYGYTF
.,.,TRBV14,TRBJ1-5,TGTGCCAGCAGCGCCATAGGCCGTGACCAGCCCCAGCATTTT,CASSAIGRDQPQHF
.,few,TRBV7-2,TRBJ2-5,TGTGCCAGCAGCTTAGCACACCAAGAGACCCAGTACTTC,CASSLAHQETQYF
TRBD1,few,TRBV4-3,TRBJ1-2,TGCGCCAGCAGCCAAGCGTCAGGGGGACGCTACACCTTC,CASSQASGGRYTF
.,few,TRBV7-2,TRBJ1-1,TGTGCCAGCAGCGTACAGGGTTGGACTGAAGCTTTCTTT,CASSVQGWTEAFF
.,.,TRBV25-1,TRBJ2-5,TGTGCCAGCAGGGAGGGACAGTACCAAGAGACCCAGTACTTC,CASREGQYQETQYF
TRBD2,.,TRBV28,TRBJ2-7,TGTGCCAGCAGTTTGCCAAGCCTAGCGGGCCACGAGCAGTACTTC,CASSLPSLAGHEQYF
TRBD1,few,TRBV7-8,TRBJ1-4,TGTGCCAGCAGCATACGGACAGGGCGTGATAATGAAAAACTGTTTTTT,CASSIRTGRDNEKLFF
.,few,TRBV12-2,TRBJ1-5,TGTGCAAGTCGCTTAAAACGCGCCAATAGCAATCAGCCCCAGCATTTT,CASRLKRANSNQPQHF
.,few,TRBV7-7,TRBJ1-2,TGTGCTAGCAGCTCCCAGGCTAACTATGGCTACACCTTC,CASSSQANYGYTF
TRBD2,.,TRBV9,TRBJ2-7,TGTGCCAGCAGCGTAGACCCTAGCGGGAGCTACGAGCAGTACTTC,CASSVDPSGSYEQYF
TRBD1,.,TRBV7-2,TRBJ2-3,TGTGCCAGCAGCGGAGGACAGGGGTGGAAGACGCAGTATTTT,CASSGGQGWKTQYF
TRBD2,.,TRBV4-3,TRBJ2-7,TGCGCCAGCAGCCAATTTCTAGCGGCCTACGAGCAGTACTTC,CASSQFLAAYEQYF
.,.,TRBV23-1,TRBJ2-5,TGCGCCAGCAGTCAACACCGGGGTGAGACCCAGTACTTC,CASSQHRGETQYF
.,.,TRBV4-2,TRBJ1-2,TGTGCCAGCAGCCGAAGGGGGGCTAACTATGGCTACACCTTC,CASSRRGANYGYTF
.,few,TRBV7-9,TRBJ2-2,TGTGCCAGCAGCTTCCACGTCAACACCGGGGAGCTGTTTTTT,CASSFHVNTGELFF
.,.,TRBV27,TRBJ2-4,TGTGCCAGCAGTTTAGAAGTTGGGGGAGGTAACATTCAGTACTTC,CASSLEVGGGNIQYF
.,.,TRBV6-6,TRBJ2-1,TGTGCCAGCAGTTACTCGGGAAATGAGCAGTTCTTC,CASSYSGNEQFF
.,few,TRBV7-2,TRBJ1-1,TGTGCCAGCAGCTTCGGACACCTGAACACTGAAGCTTTCTTT,CASSFGHLNTEAFF
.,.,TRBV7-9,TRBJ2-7,TGTGCCAGCAGCCTAAGGTACGAGCAGTACTTC,CASSLRYEQYF
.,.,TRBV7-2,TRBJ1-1,TGTGCCAGCAGCTTATTTATGGCGATAGCTTTCTTT,CASSLFMAIAFF
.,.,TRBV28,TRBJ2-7,TGTGCCAGCAGTTTAGGTGGAGGCAGCTACGAGCAGTACTTC,CASSLGGGSYEQYF
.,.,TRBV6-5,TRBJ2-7,TGTGCCAGCAGTCAACATAGGGGCCTCGAGCAGTACTTC,CASSQHRGLEQYF
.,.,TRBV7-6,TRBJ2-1,TGTGCCAGCAGCTTAGTGGACAATGAGCAGTTCTTC,CASSLVDNEQFF
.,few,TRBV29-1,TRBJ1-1,TGCAGCGTTGAAATTGAAGCTTTCTTT,CSVEIEAFF
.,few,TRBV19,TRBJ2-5,TGTGCCAGTAGCCCTTGGGAAGTGGCCCAAGAGACCCAGTACTTC,CASSPWEVAQETQYF
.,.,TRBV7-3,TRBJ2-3,TGTGCCAGCAGCTCCCACAGCGGGACAGATACGCAGTATTTT,CASSSHSGTDTQYF
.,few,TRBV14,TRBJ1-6,TGTGCCAGCAGCCAAGGGACAGAGAATTCACCCCTCCACTTT,CASSQGTENSPLHF
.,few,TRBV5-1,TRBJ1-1,TGCGCCAGCCGACGGGACGGGTACACTGAAGCTTTCTTT,CASRRDGYTEAFF
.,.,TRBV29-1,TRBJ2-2,TGCAGCTTCCGGTTGGTCTCCCCCCAGGACACCGGGGAGCTGTTTTTT,CSFRLVSPQDTGELFF
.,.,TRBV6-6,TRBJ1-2,TGTGCCAGCAGTTACACAGGGAACTATGGCTACACCTTC,CASSYTGNYGYTF
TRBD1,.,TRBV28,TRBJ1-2,TGTGCCAGCAGCCCCATTGGACAGGGGGCTCATGGCTACACCTTC,CASSPIGQGAHGYTF
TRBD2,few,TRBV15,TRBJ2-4,TGTGCCACCACCTTATGGGGGGGCAAAAACATTCAGTACTTC,CATTLWGGKNIQYF
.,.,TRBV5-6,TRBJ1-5,TGTGCCAGCAGCCTTCTGTCCAGGGACCAGCCCCAGCATTTT,CASSLLSRDQPQHF
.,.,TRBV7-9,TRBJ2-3,TGTGCCAGCAGCTTCCGGCCGATGGGTATACGTACAGATACGCAGTATTTT,CASSFRPMGIRTDTQYF
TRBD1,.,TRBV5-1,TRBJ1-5,TGCGCCAGCAGCTTGGGACAGGGGCTTCTTAGCAATCAGCCCCAGCATTTT,CASSLGQGLLSNQPQHF
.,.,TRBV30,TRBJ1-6,TGTGCCTGGAGTCCCGGTAATAATTCACCCCTCCACTTT,CAWSPGNNSPLHF
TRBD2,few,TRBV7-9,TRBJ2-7,TGTGCCAGCAGCGCCAGCGGGGGGGGCTACGAGCAGTACTTC,CASSASGGGYEQYF
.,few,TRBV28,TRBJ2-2,TGTGCCAGCAGCCAGGGTGGCACCGGGGAGCTGTTTTTT,CASSQGGTGELFF
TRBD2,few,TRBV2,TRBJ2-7,TGTGCCAGCAGGGCGAGCGGGAGTCATGAGCAGTACTTC,CASRASGSHEQYF
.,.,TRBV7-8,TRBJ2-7,TGTGCCAGCAGCTCCCGTACATCCTTGGAGCAGTACTTC,CASSSRTSLEQYF
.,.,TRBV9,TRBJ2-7,TGTGCCAGCAGCGGGACAGTTGGCGAGCAGTACTTC,CASSGTVGEQYF
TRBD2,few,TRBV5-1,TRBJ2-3,TGCGCCACCGGGACTAGCGGGGGGACTAGCACAGATACGCAGTATTTT,CATGTSGGTSTDTQYF
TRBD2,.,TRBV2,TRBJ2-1,TGTGCCGGGGGACTAGAGTTCAATGAGCAGTTCTTC,CAGGLEFNEQFF
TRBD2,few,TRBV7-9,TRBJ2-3,TGTGCCAGCAGCTCCGGGACTAGCGGGGGCCCAGATACGCAGTATTTT,CASSSGTSGGPDTQYF
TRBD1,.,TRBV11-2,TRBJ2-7,TGTGCCAGCAGCTTAGTAGGACAGGGAGGCTACGAGCAGTACTTC,CASSLVGQGGYEQYF